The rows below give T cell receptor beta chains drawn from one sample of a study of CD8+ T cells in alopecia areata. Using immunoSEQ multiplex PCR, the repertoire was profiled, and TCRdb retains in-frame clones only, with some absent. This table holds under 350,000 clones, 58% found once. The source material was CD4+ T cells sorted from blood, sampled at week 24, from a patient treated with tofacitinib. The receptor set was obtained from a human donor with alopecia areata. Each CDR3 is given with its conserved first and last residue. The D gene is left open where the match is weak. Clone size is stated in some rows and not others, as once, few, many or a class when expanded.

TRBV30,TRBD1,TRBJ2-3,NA,TGTGCCTGGAGCCGGGACAGAAGTTCAGATACGCAGTATTTT,CAWSRDRSSDTQYF
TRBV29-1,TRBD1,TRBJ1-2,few,TGCAGCGTTGCCCAGGGGGCGGGAGGCTACACCTTC,CSVAQGAGGYTF
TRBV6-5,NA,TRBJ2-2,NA,TGTGCCAGCAGTTACGCCGGGGAGCTGTTTTTT,CASSYAGELFF
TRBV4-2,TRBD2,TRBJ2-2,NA,TGTGCCAGCAGCCAAGAAGGACTAGCGGGGGGCACCGGGGAGCTGTTTTTT,CASSQEGLAGGTGELFF
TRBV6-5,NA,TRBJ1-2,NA,TGTGCCAGCAGAGCTGGACGTAGTAACTATGGCTACACCTTC,CASRAGRSNYGYTF
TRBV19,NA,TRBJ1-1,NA,TGTGCCAGCGCTACCGGGCCCTTGAACACTGAAGCTTTCTTT,CASATGPLNTEAFF
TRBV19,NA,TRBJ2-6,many,TGTGCCAGTAGTATAGACGCAGGGCTCTCTGGGGCCAACGTCCTGACTTTC,CASSIDAGLSGANVLTF
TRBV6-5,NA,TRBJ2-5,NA,TGTGCCACCAGGGAGGAAGAGACCCAGTACTTC,CATREEETQYF
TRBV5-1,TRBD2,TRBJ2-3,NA,TGCGCCAGCAATCCCAGCAGCGGGGGCACAGATACGCAGTATTTT,CASNPSSGGTDTQYF
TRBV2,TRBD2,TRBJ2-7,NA,TGTGCCAGCAGTGGGCGGGGGGGTTCCTACGAGCAGTACTTC,CASSGRGGSYEQYF
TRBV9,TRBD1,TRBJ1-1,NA,TGTGCCAGCAGCGCTCCCAGGGGCAGGGGGCGGACTGAAGCTTTCTTT,CASSAPRGRGRTEAFF
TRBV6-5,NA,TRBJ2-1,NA,TGTGCCAGCAGCGAGACGTACAATGAGCAGTTCTTC,CASSETYNEQFF
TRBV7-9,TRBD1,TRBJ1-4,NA,TGTGCCAGCAGCCCCGGACAGGGGGATGAAAAACTGTTTTTT,CASSPGQGDEKLFF
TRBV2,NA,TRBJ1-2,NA,TGTGCCAGCAGTGAACTCAGAGTCTATGGCTACACCTTC,CASSELRVYGYTF
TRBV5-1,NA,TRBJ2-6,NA,TGCGCCAGCGCCACCAACCAGGGTTCAGGGGCCAACGTCCTGACTTTC,CASATNQGSGANVLTF
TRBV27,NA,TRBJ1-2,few,TGTGCCAGCAGTACAGGGAACTATGGCTACACCTTC,CASSTGNYGYTF
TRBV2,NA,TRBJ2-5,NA,TGTGCCAGCAGCAAGACAGGGAGGAAAGAGACCCAGTACTTC,CASSKTGRKETQYF
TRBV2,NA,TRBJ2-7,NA,TGTGCCAGCAGTGTCGAGGGGTACGAGCAGTACTTC,CASSVEGYEQYF
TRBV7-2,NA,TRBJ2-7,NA,TGTGCCAGCAGCTCAATCGGGGGGCGAAACGAGCAGTACTTC,CASSSIGGRNEQYF
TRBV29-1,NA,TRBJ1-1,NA,TGCAGCGTTGAAGATACGATGGGCAGTGAAGCTTTCTTT,CSVEDTMGSEAFF
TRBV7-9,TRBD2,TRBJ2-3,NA,TGTGCCAGCAGCTTACAGGCGGGGGTTAGCACAGATACGCAGTATTTT,CASSLQAGVSTDTQYF
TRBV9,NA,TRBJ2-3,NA,TGTGCCAGCAGGGGTTGGGGAGATACGCAGTATTTT,CASRGWGDTQYF
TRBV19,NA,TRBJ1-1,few,TGTGCCAGTAGCGCAAGCCAGGGGACTGAAGCTTTCTTT,CASSASQGTEAFF
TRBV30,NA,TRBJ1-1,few,TGTGCCTGGAGGGGAGACGGGAACACTGAAGCTTTCTTT,CAWRGDGNTEAFF
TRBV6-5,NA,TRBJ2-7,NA,TGTGCCAGCAGTTATACACGATCCTACGAGCAGTACTTC,CASSYTRSYEQYF
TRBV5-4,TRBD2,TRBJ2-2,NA,TGTGCCAGCAGCCCCGGGACTAGCGGGGGGCTGAACACCGGGGAGCTGTTTTTT,CASSPGTSGGLNTGELFF
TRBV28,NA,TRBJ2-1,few,TGTGCCAGCAGTTTGAGCTACAATGAGCAGTTCTTC,CASSLSYNEQFF
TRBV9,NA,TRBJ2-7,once,TGTGCCAGCAGCTCCCGGGCCGACTACGAGCAGTACTTC,CASSSRADYEQYF
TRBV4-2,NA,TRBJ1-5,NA,TGTGCCAGCAGCCAAGAGGCAGATCAGCCCCAGCATTTT,CASSQEADQPQHF
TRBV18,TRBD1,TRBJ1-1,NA,TGTGCCAGCTCAAGCGGGACAGGGGGCGACTTCTTT,CASSSGTGGDFF
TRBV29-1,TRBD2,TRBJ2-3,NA,TGCAGCGTTGTTGGGCATCGGGGGGGCACAGATACGCAGTATTTT,CSVVGHRGGTDTQYF
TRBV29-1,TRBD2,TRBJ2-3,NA,TGCAGCGTTGGGGCTAGCGGGGCACCAGATACGCAGTATTTT,CSVGASGAPDTQYF